The T cell receptor beta chain under discussion was sequenced for a study of T cells after yellow fever vaccination. This clonotype was detected a few times. General study findings and limits: Most clones from primary vaccination resurfaced after the booster (around 97% CD4, 70% to 90% CD8).

V gave up 4 bases and J gave up 5 bases; unmatched junction bases: 10. Germline assignment: CDR1 SGDLS and CDR2 YYNGEE. The CDR3 contains 16 residues. TCRdb processed the 5' RACE reads anew with MiXCR; each CDR3 protein has one entry. The top ten hold roughly a third of the sample, which has more than 50,000 distinct CDR3 sequences, about 5% seen once. This TCR derives from a man between 18 and 35 years old who received the YFV17D yellow fever vaccine. The chain uses TRBV9 and TRBJ2-1, with TRBD1 matching 9 bases. Material: PBMCs, either bulk or a sorted T-cell subset (CD4+, CD8+, memory, or dextramer-sorted; not recorded which), obtained on the day of the yellow fever booster vaccination. In DNA, the CDR3 is TGTGCCAGCAGCCCTAGGACAGGGGCAGGAGACAATGAGCAGTTCTTC. Translated, it gives CASSPRTGAGDNEQFF.